These 2 T cell receptor beta chains were all obtained from the same sample, sequenced in a study of cytomegalovirus exposure and HLA in healthy donors. PCR was performed using 60 Vbeta and 13 Jbeta primers. This table comes from immunoSEQ multiplex PCR, and its TCRdb copy is limited to in-frame clones, with some not included. The sample includes approximately 170,000 clones, about 77% of them seen just once. The source material was PBMCs. The source of these receptors is a woman in her 40s in good health and CMV-seropositive.

The rearrangement joins TRBV6-1 to TRBJ1-2; maybe TRBD1 (6 bases). Trimming pared 3 bases from V and 3 bases from J, leaving 11 bases between. The CDR3 extends over 14 amino acids. Per the germline V gene, CDR1 is MNHNS and CDR2 is SASEGT. For the CDR3, the DNA is TGTGCCAGCAGTGACAGGGGAATTTACTATGGCTACACCTTC. Protein: CASSDRGIYYGYTF.

V and J are TRBV14 and TRBJ2-7; TRBD1 matches at 8 bases. V was clipped by 6 bases and J by 7 bases; unmatched bases: 5. The CDR3 runs to 12 residues. Looked up from germline, CDR1 is SGHDN and CDR2 is FVKESK. Here the CDR3 reads CASRTGVGEQYF. The CDR3 DNA reads as TGTGCCAGCAGGACAGGGGTAGGGGAGCAGTACTTC.